A single sample is the source of the 9 T cell receptor beta chains below, sequenced in a study of tumour-infiltrating T cells in Burkitt lymphoma. Clones were read by immunoSEQ multiplex PCR, and TCRdb kept only the in-frame ones, dropping some. The sample contains 5,000 to 7,000 clones, roughly a tenth of which appear only once. The source material was tumor tissue. The origin of the receptors is a human donor with diffuse large B-cell lymphoma.

This clone was counted between two and nine times. Written as DNA, the CDR3 is TGCGCCAGCAGTCCGACGATGTCTACGGGAAACACCATATATTTT. This codes for CASSPTMSTGNTIYF. The chain carries TRBV5-1 and TRBJ1-3, with no clear D. The V gene's germline CDR1 is SGHRS and CDR2 YFSETQ. The CDR3 is made up of 15 amino acids. V was pared by 5 bases and J by 4 bases, with 16 bases between.

The sample holds a few counts of this clone. In DNA form, the CDR3 reads TGTGCCAGCAGAGGGGGACAGGGAGGCAATCAGCCCCAGCATTTT. Protein product: CASRGGQGGNQPQHF. V is TRBV28 and J is TRBJ1-5; TRBD1 matches at 9 bases. The CDR3 runs to 15 residues. The germline CDR1 and CDR2 sequences are MDHEN and SYDVKM. Trimming removed 6 bases from V and 2 bases from J; junction bases left unmatched: 5.

The chain couples TRBV5-1 to TRBJ2-2; D unresolved. The CDR3 spans 17 residues. Germline V gives CDR1 SGHRS, CDR2 YFSETQ. V was cut by 1 base and J by 0 bases, with 13 bases left in between. The CDR3 sequence is CASSLPSRTANTGELFF. The DNA of the CDR3 is TGCGCCAGCAGCTTGCCCTCGCGGACCGCGAACACCGGGGAGCTGTTTTTT.

The genes are TRBV4-2 and TRBJ1-1, with D hard to call. Trimming took 4 bases from V and 6 from J, leaving 18 bases between them. Germline CDR1 LGHNA, CDR2 YNFKEQ. This CDR3 contains 15 residues. CDR3 in amino acids: CASSPGPGRDAEAFF. The CDR3 bases are TGTGCCAGCAGCCCTGGACCGGGCCGCGACGCTGAAGCTTTCTTT.

This clone showed up just a few times. The CDR3 region is CASSLREIGGYTF. For the CDR3, the DNA is TGTGCCAGCAGCTTACGTGAGATAGGCGGCTACACCTTC. V usage is TRBV7-2 and J usage is TRBJ1-2; D gene unclear. Trimming took off 2 bases at V and 8 bases at J, with 12 bases between the two ends. There are 13 residues in the CDR3. Germline V lookup: CDR1 SGHTA, CDR2 FQGNSA.

The J gene is TRBJ2-5, the V gene TRBV7-6; TRBD1 agrees at 7 bases. The CDR3 is 13 amino acids. Germline V gives CDR1 SGHVS, CDR2 FNYEAQ. V shed 4 bases, J shed 5 bases, and the junction held 4 bases outside the gene matches. The CDR3 loop reads CASSWDSMETQYF. The CDR3, as DNA: TGTGCCAGCAGCTGGGACAGCATGGAGACCCAGTACTTC.

This clone was picked up a small number of times. CDR3 nucleotides: TGTGCCAGCAGCGGACAGGGTTATACAGATACGCAGTATTTT. Its translation: CASSGQGYTDTQYF. This sequence joins TRBV6-1 and TRBJ2-3; 8 bases map to TRBD1. Trimming at V came to 6 bases and at J to 3 bases, leaving 5 bases not matched to a gene. In germline, CDR1 is MNHNS, CDR2 SASEGT. The CDR3 length is 14 residues.

This clone has just a few counts. V is TRBV7-9 and J is TRBJ1-5; possible D gene TRBD1, 6 bases. CDR1 and CDR2 from the germline V gene are SEHNR and FQNEAQ (reference sequence). V lost 3 bases and J lost 7, with 13 bases in between. The CDR3 sequence is 14 residues long. CDR3 sequence (DNA): TGTGCCAGCAGCTTTGGGACAAGGGAACAGCCCCAGCATTTT. Translated, it gives CASSFGTREQPQHF.

This clone has only a few counts. This chain uses TRBV5-4 with TRBJ2-3, with D perhaps TRBD1 (6 bases). With 0 bases removed from V and 5 bases from J, the gap between germline ends came to 7 bases. Germline CDR1 SGHNT, CDR2 YYREEE (reference sequence). CDR3 length: 13 residues. In DNA, the CDR3 is TGTGCCAGCAGCTTGGGACAGGTAGATACGCAGTATTTT. It translates to CASSLGQVDTQYF.